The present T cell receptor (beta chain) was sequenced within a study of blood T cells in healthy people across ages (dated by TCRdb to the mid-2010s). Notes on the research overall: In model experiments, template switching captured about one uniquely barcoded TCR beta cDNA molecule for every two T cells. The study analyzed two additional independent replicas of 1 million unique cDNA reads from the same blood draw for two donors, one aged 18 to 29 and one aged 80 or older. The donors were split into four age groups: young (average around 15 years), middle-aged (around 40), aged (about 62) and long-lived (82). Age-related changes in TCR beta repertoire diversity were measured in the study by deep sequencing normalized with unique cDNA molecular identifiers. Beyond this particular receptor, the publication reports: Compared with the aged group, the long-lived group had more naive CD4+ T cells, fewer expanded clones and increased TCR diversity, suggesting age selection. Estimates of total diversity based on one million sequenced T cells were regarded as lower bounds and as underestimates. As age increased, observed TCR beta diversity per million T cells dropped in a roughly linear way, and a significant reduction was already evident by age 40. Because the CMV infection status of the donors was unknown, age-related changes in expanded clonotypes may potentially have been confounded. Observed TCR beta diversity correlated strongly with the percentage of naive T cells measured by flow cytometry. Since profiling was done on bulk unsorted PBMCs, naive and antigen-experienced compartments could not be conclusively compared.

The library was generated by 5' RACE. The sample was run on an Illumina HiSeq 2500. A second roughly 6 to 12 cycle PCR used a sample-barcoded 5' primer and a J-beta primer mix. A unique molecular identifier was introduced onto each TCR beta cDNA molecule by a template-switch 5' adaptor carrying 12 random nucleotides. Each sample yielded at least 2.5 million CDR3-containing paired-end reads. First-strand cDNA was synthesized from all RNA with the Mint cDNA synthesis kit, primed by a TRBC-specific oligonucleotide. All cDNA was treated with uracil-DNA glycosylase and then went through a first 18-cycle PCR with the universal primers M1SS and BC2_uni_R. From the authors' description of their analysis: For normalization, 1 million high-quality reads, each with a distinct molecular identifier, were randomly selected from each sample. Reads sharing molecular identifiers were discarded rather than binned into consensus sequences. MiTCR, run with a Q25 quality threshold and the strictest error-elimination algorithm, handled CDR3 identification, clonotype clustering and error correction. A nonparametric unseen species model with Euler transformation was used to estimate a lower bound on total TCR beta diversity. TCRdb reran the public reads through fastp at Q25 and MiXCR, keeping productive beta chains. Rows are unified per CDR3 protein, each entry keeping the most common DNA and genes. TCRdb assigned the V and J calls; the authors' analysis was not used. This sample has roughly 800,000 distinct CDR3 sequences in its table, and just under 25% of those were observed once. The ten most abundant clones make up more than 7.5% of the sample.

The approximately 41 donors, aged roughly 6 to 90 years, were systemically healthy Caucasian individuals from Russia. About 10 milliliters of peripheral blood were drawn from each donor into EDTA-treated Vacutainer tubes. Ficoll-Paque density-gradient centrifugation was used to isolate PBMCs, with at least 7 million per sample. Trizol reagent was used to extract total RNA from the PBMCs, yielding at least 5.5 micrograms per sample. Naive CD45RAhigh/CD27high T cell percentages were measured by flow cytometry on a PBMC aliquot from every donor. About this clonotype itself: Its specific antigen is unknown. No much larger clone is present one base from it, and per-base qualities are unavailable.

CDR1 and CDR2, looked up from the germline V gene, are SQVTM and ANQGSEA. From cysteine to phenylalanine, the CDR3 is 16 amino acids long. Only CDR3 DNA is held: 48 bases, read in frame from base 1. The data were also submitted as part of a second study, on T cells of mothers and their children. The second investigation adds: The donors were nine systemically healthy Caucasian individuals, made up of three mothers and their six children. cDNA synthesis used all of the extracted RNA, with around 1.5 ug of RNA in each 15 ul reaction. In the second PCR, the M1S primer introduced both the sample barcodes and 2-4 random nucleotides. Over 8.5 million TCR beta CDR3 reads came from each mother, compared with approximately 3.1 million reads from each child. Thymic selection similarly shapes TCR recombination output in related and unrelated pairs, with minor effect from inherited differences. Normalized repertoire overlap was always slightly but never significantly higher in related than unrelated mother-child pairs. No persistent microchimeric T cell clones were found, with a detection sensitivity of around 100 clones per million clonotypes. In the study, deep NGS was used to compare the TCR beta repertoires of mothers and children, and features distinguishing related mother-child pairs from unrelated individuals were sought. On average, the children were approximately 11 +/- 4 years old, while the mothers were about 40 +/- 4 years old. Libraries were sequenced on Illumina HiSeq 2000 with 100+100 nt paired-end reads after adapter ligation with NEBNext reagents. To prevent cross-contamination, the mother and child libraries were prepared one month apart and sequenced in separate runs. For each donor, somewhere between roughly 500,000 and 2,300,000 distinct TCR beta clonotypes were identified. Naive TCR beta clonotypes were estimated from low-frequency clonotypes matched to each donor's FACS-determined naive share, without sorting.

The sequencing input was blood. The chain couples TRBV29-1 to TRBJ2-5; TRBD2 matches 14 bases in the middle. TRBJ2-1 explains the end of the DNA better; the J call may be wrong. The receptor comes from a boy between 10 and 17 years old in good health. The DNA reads TGCAGCGTCTTTAGCACGGGACTAGCGGGAGCCTATGAGCAGTTCTTC. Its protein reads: CSVFSTGLAGAYEQFF.